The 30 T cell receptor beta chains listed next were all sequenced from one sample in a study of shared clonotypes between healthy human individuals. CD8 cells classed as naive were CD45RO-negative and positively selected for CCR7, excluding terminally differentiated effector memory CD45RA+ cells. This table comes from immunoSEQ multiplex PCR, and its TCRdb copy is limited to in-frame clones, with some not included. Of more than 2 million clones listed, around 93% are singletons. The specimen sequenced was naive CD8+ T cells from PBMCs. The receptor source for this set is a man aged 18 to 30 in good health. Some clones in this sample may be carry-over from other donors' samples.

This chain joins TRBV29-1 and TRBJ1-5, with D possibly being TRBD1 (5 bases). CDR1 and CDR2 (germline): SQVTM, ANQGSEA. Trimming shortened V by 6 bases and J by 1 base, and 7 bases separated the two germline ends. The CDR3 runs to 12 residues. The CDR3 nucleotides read TGCAGCGTCCAGGGAAGCAATCAGCCCCAGCATTTT. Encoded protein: CSVQGSNQPQHF.

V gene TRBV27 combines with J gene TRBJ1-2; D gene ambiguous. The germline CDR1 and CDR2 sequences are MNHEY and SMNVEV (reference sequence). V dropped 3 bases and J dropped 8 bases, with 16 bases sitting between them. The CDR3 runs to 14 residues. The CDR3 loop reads CASSFLRTPGGYTF. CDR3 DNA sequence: TGTGCCAGCAGTTTCTTAAGGACGCCGGGAGGCTACACCTTC.

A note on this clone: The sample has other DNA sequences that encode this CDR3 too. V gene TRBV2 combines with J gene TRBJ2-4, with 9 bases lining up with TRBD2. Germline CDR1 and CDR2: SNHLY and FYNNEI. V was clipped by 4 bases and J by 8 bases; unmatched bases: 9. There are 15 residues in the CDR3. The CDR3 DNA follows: TGTGCCAGCAGTGGACTAGCGGTGCTGGGGGACATTCAGTACTTC. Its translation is CASSGLAVLGDIQYF.

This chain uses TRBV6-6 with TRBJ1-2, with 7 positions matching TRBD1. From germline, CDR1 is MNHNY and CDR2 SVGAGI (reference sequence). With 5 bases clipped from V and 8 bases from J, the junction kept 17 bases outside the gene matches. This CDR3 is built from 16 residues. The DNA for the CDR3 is TGTGCCAGCAGTCGAACCGAACCCAGGGGGGGTAAAGGCTACACCTTC. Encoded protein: CASSRTEPRGGKGYTF.

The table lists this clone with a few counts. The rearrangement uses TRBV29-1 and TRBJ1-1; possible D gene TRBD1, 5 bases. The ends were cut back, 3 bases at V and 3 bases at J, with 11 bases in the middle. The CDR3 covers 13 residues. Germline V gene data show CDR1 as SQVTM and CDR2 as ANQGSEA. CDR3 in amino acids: CSVDSGADTEAFF. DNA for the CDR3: TGCAGCGTTGACTCCGGGGCGGACACTGAAGCTTTCTTT.

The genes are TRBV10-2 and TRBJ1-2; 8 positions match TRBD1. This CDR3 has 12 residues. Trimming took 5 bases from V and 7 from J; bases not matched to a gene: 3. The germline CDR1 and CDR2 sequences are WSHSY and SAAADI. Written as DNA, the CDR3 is TGCGCCAGCAGTCAGGGGGCCTCTGGCTACACCTTC. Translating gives CASSQGASGYTF.

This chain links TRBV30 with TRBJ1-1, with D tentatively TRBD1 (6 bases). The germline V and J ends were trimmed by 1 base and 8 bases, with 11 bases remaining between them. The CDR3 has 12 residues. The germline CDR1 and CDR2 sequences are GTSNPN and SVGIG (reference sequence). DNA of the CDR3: TGTGCCTGGAGTGCGACAGGATTGGAAGCTTTCTTT. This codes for CAWSATGLEAFF.

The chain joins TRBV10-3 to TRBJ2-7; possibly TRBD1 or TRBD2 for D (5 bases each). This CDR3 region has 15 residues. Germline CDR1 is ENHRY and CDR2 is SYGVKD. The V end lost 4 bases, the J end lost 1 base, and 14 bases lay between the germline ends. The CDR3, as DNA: TGTGCCATCAGTGCCCGGGACCCAGGATCCTACGAGCAGTACTTC. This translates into CAISARDPGSYEQYF.

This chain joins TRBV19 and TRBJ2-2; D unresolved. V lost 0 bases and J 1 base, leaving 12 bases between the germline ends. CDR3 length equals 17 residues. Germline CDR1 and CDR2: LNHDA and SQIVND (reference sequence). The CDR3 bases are TGTGCCAGTAGTATAGATTTGGAGAGCCTGAACACCGGGGAGCTGTTTTTT. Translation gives CASSIDLESLNTGELFF. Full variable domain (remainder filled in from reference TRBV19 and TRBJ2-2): DGGITQSPKYLFRKEGQNVTLSCEQNLNHDAMYWYRQDPGQGLRLIYYSQIVNDFQKGDIAEGYSVSREKKESFPLTVTSAQKNPTAFYLCASSIDLESLNTGELFFGEGSRLTVL.

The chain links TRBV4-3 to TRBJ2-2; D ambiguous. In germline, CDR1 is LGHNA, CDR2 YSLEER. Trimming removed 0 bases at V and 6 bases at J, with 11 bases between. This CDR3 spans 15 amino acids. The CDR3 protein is CASSQERSLAGELFF. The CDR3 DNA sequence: TGCGCCAGCAGCCAAGAAAGGTCATTGGCCGGGGAGCTGTTTTTT.

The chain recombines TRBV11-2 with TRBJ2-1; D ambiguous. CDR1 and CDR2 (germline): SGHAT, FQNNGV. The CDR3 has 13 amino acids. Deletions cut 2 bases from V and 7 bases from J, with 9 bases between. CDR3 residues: CASSLSPANEQFF. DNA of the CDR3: TGTGCCAGCAGCTTATCGCCGGCAAATGAGCAGTTCTTC.

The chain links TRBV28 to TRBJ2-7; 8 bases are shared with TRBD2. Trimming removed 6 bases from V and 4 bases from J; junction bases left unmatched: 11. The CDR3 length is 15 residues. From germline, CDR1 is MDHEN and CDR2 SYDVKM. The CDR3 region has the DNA TGTGCCAGCAGCTTAAAGCGGGAGCGGCCATACGAGCAGTACTTC. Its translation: CASSLKRERPYEQYF.

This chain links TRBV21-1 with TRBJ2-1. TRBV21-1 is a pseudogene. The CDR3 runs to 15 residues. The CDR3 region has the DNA TGTGCCAGCAGCCTGGACGGAATAGACTACAATGAGCAGTTCTTC. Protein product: CASSLDGIDYNEQFF.

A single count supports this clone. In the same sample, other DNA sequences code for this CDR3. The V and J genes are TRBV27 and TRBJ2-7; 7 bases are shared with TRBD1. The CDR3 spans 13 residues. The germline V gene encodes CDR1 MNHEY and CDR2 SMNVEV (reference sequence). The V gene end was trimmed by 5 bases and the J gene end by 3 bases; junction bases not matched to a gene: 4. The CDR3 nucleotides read TGTGCCAGCAGTCCGGACAGGAGCTACGAGCAGTACTTC. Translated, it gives CASSPDRSYEQYF.

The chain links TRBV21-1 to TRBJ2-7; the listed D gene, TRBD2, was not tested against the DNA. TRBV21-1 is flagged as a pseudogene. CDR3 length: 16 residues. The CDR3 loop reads CASSKAKLAETYEQYF. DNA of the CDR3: TGTGCCAGCAGCAAAGCTAAGCTAGCGGAAACCTACGAGCAGTACTTC.

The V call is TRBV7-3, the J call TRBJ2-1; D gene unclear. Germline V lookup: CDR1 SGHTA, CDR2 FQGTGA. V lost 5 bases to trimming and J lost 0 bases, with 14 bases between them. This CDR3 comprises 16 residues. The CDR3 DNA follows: TGTGCCAGCAGCCCCCTCCCGGCTAGCTCCTACAATGAGCAGTTCTTC. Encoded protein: CASSPLPASSYNEQFF.

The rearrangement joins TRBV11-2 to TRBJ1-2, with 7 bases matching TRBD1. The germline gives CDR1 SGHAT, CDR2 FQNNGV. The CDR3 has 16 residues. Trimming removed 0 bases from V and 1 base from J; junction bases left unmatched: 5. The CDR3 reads CASSLDGTAINYGYTF. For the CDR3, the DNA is TGTGCCAGCAGCTTAGATGGGACAGCGATTAACTATGGCTACACCTTC. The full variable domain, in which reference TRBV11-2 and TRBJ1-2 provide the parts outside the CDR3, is EAGVAQSPRYKIIEKRQSVAFWCNPISGHATLYWYQQILGQGPKLLIQFQNNGVVDDSQLPKDRFSAERLKGVDSTLKIQPAKLEDSAVYLCASSLDGTAINYGYTFGSGTRLTVV.

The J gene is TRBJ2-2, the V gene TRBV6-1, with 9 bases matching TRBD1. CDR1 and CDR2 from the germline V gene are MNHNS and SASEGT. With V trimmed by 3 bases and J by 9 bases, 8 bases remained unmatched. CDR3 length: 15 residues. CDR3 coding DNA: TGTGCCAGCAGTGATAGGACAGGGGCTCGATGGGAGCTGTTTTTT. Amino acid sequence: CASSDRTGARWELFF.

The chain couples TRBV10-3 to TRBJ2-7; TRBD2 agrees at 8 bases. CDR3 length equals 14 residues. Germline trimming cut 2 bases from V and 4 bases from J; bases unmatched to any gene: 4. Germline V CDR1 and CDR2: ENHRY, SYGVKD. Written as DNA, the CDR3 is TGTGCCATCAGTGAGCGGGAGGGCCTGTACGAGCAGTACTTC. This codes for CAISEREGLYEQYF.

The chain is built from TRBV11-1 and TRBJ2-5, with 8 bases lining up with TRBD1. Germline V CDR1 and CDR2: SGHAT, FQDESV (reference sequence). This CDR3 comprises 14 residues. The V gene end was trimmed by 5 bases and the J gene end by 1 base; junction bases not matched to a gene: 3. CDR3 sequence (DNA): TGTGCCAGCAGCCTCGGACAGGGCCAAGAGACCCAGTACTTC. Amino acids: CASSLGQGQETQYF.

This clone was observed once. The CDR3 reads CASSIDATGGATEAFF. CDR3 DNA: TGTGCCAGTAGTATAGATGCGACAGGGGGCGCGACTGAAGCTTTCTTT. The rearrangement links TRBV19 to TRBJ1-1; 10 bases match TRBD1. The length of the CDR3 is 16 residues. Trimming removed 0 bases from V and 5 bases from J; junction bases left unmatched: 6. CDR1 and CDR2 from the germline V gene are LNHDA and SQIVND (reference sequence).

The CDR3 DNA sequence: TGTGCCAGCAGCCCCAGGGGAGTCGATGGCTACACCTTC. Its protein product is CASSPRGVDGYTF. The chain recombines TRBV28 with TRBJ1-2; a possible D gene is TRBD1 (6 bases). The CDR3 covers 13 residues. Germline lookup yields CDR1 MDHEN and CDR2 SYDVKM. Trimming removed 6 bases at V and 6 bases at J, with 14 bases between.

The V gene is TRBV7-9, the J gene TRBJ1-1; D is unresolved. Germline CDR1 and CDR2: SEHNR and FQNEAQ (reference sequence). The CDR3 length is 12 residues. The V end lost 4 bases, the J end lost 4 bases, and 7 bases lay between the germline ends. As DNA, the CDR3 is TGTGCCAGCAGCTACAGCAGCACTGAAGCTTTCTTT. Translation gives CASSYSSTEAFF.

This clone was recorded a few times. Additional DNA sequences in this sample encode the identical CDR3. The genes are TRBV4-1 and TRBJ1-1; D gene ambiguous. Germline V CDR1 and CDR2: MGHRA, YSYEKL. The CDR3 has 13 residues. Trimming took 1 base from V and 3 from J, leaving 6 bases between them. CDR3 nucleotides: TGCGCCAGCAGCCAAGGGGGATACACTGAAGCTTTCTTT. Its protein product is CASSQGGYTEAFF.

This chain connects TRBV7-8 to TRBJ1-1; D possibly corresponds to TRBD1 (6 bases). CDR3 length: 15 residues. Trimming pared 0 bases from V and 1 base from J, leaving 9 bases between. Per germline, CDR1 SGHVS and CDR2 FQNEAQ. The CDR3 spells CASSLALGQNTEAFF. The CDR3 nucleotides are TGTGCCAGCAGCTTAGCCCTGGGACAGAACACTGAAGCTTTCTTT.

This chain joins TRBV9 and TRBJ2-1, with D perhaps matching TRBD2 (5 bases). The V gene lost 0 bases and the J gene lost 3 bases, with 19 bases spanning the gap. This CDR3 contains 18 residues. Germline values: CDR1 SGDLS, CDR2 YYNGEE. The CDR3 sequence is CASSVESTGLRLYNEQFF. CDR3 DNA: TGTGCCAGCAGCGTAGAGAGCACTGGACTCCGCCTCTACAATGAGCAGTTCTTC.

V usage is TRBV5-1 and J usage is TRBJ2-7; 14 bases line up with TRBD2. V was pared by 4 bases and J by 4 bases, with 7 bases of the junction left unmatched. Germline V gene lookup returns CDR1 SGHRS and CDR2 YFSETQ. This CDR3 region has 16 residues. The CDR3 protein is CASSKGLAGAGYEQYF. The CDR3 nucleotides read TGCGCCAGCAGCAAGGGACTAGCGGGAGCAGGTTACGAGCAGTACTTC. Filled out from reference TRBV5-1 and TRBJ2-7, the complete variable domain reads KAGVTQTPRYLIKTRGQQVTLSCSPISGHRSVSWYQQTPGQGLQFLFEYFSETQRNKGNFPGRFSGRQFSNSRSEMNVSTLELGDSALYLCASSKGLAGAGYEQYFGPGTRLTVT.

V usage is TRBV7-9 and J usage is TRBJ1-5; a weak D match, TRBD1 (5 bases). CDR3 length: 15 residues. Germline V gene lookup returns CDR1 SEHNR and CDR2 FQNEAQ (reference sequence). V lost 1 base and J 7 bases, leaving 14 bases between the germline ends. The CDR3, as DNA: TGTGCCAGCAGCTTAGGGGGCGGCCCGGGCCAGCCCCAGCATTTT. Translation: CASSLGGGPGQPQHF.

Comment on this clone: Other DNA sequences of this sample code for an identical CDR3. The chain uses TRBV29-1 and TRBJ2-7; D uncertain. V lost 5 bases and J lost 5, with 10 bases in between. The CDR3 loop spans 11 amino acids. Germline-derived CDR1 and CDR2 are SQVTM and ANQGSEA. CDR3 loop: CSVYGPDEQYF. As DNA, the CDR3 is TGCAGCGTTTATGGACCAGACGAGCAGTACTTC.

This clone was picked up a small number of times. CDR3 in amino acids: CASSVATDRNTGELFF. The CDR3 DNA follows: TGTGCCAGCAGCGTAGCTACCGATAGGAACACCGGGGAGCTGTTTTTT. J is TRBJ2-2 and V is TRBV9; no definite D call. CDR1 and CDR2 from the germline V gene are SGDLS and YYNGEE. Trimming stripped 0 bases from V and 1 base from J, with 10 bases between. The CDR3 totals 16 residues.